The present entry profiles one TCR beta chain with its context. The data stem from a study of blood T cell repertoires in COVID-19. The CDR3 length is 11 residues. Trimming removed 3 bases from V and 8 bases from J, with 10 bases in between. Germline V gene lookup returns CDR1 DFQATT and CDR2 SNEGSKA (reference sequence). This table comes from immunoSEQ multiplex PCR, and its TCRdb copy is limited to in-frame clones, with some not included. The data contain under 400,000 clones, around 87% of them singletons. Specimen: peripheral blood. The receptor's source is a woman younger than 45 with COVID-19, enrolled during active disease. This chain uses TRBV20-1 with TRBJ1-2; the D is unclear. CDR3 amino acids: CSASVGRGYTF. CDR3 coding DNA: TGCAGTGCTAGTGTGGGGAGAGGCTACACCTTC.